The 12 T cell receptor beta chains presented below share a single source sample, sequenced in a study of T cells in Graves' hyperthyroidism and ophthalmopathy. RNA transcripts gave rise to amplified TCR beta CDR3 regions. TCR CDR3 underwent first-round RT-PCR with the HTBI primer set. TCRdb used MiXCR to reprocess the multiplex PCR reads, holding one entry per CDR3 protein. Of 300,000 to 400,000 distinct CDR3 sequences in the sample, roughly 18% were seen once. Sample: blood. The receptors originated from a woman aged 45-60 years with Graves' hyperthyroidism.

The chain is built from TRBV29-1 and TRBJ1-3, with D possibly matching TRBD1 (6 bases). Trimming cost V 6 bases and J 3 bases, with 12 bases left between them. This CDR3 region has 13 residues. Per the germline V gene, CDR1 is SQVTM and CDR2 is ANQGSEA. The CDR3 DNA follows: TGCAGCGTGTTGGCAGGGGATGGAAACACCATATATTTT. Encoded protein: CSVLAGDGNTIYF.

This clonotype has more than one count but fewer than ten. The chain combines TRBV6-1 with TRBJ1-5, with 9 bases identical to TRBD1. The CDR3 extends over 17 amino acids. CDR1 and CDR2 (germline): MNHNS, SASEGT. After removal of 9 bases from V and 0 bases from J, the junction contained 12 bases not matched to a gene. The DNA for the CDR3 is TGTGCCAGTACTAGAGACAGGGGGTCTAATAGCAATCAGCCCCAGCATTTT. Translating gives CASTRDRGSNSNQPQHF.

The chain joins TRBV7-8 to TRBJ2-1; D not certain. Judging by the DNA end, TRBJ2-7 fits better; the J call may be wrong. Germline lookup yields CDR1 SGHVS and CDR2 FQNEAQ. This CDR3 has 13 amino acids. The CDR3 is CASSPRGSNEQYF. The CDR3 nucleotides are TGTGCCAGCAGCCCCCGTGGGTCCAATGAGCAGTACTTC.

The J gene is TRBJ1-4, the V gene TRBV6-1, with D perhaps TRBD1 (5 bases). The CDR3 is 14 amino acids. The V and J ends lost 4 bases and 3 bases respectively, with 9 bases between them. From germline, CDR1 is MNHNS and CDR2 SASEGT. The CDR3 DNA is TGTGCCAGCAGTGCTTGGGGGGCTAATGAAAAACTGTTTTTT. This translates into CASSAWGANEKLFF.

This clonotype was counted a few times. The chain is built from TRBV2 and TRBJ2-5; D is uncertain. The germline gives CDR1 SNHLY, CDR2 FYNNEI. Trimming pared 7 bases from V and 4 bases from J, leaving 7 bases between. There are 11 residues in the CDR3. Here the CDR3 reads CASMVRETQYF. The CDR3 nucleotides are TGTGCCAGCATGGTTCGAGAGACCCAGTACTTC.

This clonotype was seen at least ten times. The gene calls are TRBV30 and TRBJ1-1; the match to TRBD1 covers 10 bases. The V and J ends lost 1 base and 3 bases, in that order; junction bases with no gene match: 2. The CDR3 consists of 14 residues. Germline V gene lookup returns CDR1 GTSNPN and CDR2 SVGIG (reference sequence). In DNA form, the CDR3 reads TGTGCCTGGAGTGGGGGACAGGGGTACACTGAAGCTTTCTTT. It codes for CAWSGGQGYTEAFF.

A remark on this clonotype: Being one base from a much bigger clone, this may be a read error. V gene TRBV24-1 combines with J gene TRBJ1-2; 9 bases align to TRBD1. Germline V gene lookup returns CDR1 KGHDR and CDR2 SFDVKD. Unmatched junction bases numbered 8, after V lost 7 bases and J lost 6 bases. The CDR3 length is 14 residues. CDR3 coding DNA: TGTGCCACCAGGAGGACAGGGGAGGACCATGGCTACACCTTC. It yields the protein CATRRTGEDHGYTF.

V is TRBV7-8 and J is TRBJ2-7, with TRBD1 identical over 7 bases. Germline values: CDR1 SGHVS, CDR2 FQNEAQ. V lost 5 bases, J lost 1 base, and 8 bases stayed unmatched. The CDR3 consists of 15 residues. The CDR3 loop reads CASSNGDSISYEQYF. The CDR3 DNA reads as TGTGCCAGCAGCAATGGGGACAGCATATCCTACGAGCAGTACTTC.

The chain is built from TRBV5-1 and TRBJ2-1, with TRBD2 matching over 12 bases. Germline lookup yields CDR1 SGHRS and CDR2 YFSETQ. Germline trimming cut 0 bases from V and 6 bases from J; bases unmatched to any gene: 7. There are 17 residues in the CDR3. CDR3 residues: CASSLVLAGGMGNEQFF. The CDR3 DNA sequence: TGCGCCAGCAGCTTGGTACTAGCGGGAGGAATGGGCAATGAGCAGTTCTTC.

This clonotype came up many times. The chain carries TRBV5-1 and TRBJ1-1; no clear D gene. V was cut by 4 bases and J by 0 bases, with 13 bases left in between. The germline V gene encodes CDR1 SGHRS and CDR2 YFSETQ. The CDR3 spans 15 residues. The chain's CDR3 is CASSPQMGMNTEAFF. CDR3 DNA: TGCGCCAGCAGCCCCCAAATGGGGATGAACACTGAAGCTTTCTTT.

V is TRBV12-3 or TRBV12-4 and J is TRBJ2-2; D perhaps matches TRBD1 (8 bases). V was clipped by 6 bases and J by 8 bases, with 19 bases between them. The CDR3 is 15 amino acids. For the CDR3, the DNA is TGTGCCAGCAGCCAGGGGGCGGGAGAAGTAGGGGAGCTGTTTTTT. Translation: CASSQGAGEVGELFF.

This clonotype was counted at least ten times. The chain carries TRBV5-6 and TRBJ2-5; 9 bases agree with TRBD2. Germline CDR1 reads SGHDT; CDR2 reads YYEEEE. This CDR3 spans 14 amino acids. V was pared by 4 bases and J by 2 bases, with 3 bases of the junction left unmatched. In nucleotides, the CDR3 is TGTGCCAGCAGCCCGGGACTAGCACAAGAGACCCAGTACTTC. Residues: CASSPGLAQETQYF.